Listed below are T cell receptor beta chains from one sample, sequenced in a study of early T cells in non-severe SARS-CoV-2 infection. TCRdb itself ran the 5' RACE reads through MiXCR, one entry per CDR3 protein. The profile shows tens of thousands of distinct CDR3 sequences, 5.5% to 7% of them singletons. Sequenced sample: whole blood. These TCRs come from an adult who was a healthcare worker with PCR-confirmed SARS-CoV-2 infection or an uninfected control (not recorded which). Each CDR3 is given with its conserved first and last residue.

13	TRBV27	TRBJ1-1	CASSLGQNTEAFF
18	TRBV20-1	TRBJ2-3	CSASNPRLAGTSTDTQYF
15	TRBV4-2	TRBJ2-3	CASSQDSGSTDTQYF
15	TRBV12-3/TRBV12-4	TRBJ2-1	CASSRVLQTYNEQFF
11	TRBV6-5	TRBJ2-4	CASRGGNIQYF
13	TRBV12-3/TRBV12-4	TRBJ2-5	CASRVSGWETQYF
13	TRBV6-5	TRBJ2-5	CASSYSKGEGKYF
16	TRBV21-1	TRBJ1-1	CASSKPTGTANTEAFF
17	TRBV18	TRBJ2-1	CASSPPRASGDYNEQFF
12	TRBV12-3/TRBV12-4	TRBJ1-6	CASKDENSPLHF
10	TRBV6-1	TRBJ1-2	CASGHYGYTF
13	TRBV28	TRBJ2-2	CASEVQDKGELFF
17	TRBV11-2	TRBJ1-3	CASSPRWRGDSGNTIYF
14	TRBV20-1	TRBJ1-5	CSARPQGGNQPQHF
14	TRBV7-2	TRBJ1-6	CASSPGTAYSPLHF
16	TRBV28	TRBJ2-7	CASSFMSWDSLIEQYF
15	TRBV29-1	TRBJ2-1	CSVQTPGPSGNEQFF
14	TRBV6-2/TRBV6-3	TRBJ2-7	CASSYFSGSYEQYF
12	TRBV29-1	TRBJ2-2	CSVGSNTGELFF
14	TRBV28	TRBJ1-2	CASSPRRQDYGYTF
13	TRBV7-9	TRBJ1-2	CASSGEGSYGYTF
14	TRBV27	TRBJ2-7	CASSVVAGTYEQYF
14	TRBV7-9	TRBJ1-2	CASSLAPTGDGYTF
16	TRBV30	TRBJ2-3	CAWSEGLAGARDTQYF
11	TRBV6-1	TRBJ2-3	CASTGTDTQYF
16	TRBV14	TRBJ2-1	CASSRILAGGPDEQFF
17	TRBV11-2	TRBJ2-5	CASSLDPLAGSRETQYF
16	TRBV3-1	TRBJ2-4	CASSQRNLLAKNIQYF
15	TRBV20-1	TRBJ2-1	CSARDSGSSYNEQFF
17	TRBV2	TRBJ1-6	CASSEALPDRVHSPLHF
16	TRBV9	TRBJ1-2	CASSVDHQGTDYGYTF
13	TRBV28	TRBJ1-2	CAIRQGSNYGYTF
13	TRBV7-9	TRBJ2-7	CASSPEGAYEQYF
14	TRBV11-2	TRBJ1-1	CASSLAARGTEAFF
15	TRBV11-1	TRBJ2-7	CASSRGTGDFYEQYF
13	TRBV30	TRBJ1-1	CAWRGDLNTEAFF
15	TRBV11-2	TRBJ2-1	CASSLVPGLYNEQFF
20	TRBV4-1	TRBJ2-1	CASSPATGTRALLPDNEQFF
15	TRBV11-2	TRBJ2-1	CASSLETGLVNEQFF
16	TRBV6-5	TRBJ2-5	CASSKGLAGGQETQYF
15	TRBV7-9	TRBJ1-2	CASSSGTGRNYGYTF
13	TRBV2	TRBJ1-4	CASLPDRQRKLFF
14	TRBV7-9	TRBJ2-7	CASSLTDSSYEQYF
14	TRBV12-3/TRBV12-4	TRBJ2-7	CASSTYQSSYEQYF
13	TRBV5-1	TRBJ2-1	CASSLGIDGEQFF
14	TRBV11-2	TRBJ1-5	CASSLAGLNQPQHF
11	TRBV3-1	TRBJ2-7	CASSVAGEQYF
13	TRBV20-1	TRBJ2-7	CSARTSGFYEQYF
13	TRBV20-1	TRBJ2-5	CSARSRGQETQYF
19	TRBV24-1	TRBJ2-1	CATSDPLRLAGASYNEQFF
13	TRBV7-6	TRBJ1-1	CASSSDGNTQAFF
14	TRBV7-2	TRBJ2-1	CASSLRESYNEQFF
13	TRBV29-1	TRBJ2-5	CSVEGGATETQYF
19	TRBV7-3	TRBJ2-6	CASSVSGTGIISGANVLTF
14	TRBV5-1	TRBJ1-2	CASSRGQGASGYTF
16	TRBV24-1	TRBJ1-5	CATSDQSRGSNQPQHF
16	TRBV6-4	TRBJ1-1	CASSDKRGQANTEAFF
13	TRBV6-4	TRBJ2-2	CASSGDSTGELFF
13	TRBV6-1	TRBJ2-1	CASRATVYNEQFF
13	TRBV19	TRBJ1-2	CASSTKNNYGYTF